What follows is one T cell receptor (beta chain) and its context. Antigen specificity is unknown. The data were obtained in a study of OX40 agonist ivuxolimab in advanced cancers. Across the study: Patients received the agonistic anti-OX40 (CD134) antibody ivuxolimab. Every patient in dose escalation had hepatocellular carcinoma, melanoma, renal cell or head and neck cancer. The study reported partial responses in three patients: one hepatocellular carcinoma, two cutaneous melanoma.

Findings and caveats of the study: Antigen specificity remained undetermined for the expanded peripheral T cells.

Clones were sequenced by immunoSEQ multiplex PCR, and TCRdb holds only the in-frame ones, with some missing. The sample holds roughly 73,000 clones, 88% seen once. Trimming removed 0 bases at V and 3 bases at J, with 8 bases between. The CDR3 runs to 14 residues. Germline assignment: CDR1 MNHEY and CDR2 SVGAGI. The chain recombines TRBV6-5 with TRBJ2-5; no reliable D call. The starting material was CD4+ or CD8+ T cells sorted from blood, obtained in a trial of the OX40 agonist ivuxolimab. The clonotype was recovered from an adult with an advanced solid tumor such as melanoma, head and neck, liver or kidney cancer. This CDR3 reads CASSYSTSEETQYF. CDR3 bases: TGTGCCAGCAGTTACTCGACCTCGGAAGAGACCCAGTACTTC.